This T cell receptor beta chain was recorded in a study of human T cells and chemical hapten exposure. Many counts were recorded for this clonotype. TCRdb re-called the RACE reads with MiXCR, one entry per CDR3 protein. The top ten clones hold about 5.6% of a sample with 350,000 to 400,000 distinct CDR3 sequences, more than 5% of them seen once. V dropped 4 bases and J dropped 4 bases, with 13 bases sitting between them. The CDR3 sequence is 15 residues long. Germline lookup yields CDR1 SEHNR and CDR2 FQNEAQ (reference sequence). Time point indicated: patch test 2, 6 weeks after DPC sensitization. Specified treatment: therapeutic diphenylcyclopropenone sensitization with weekly scalp DPC.

The chain uses TRBV7-9 and TRBJ1-4; no reliable D call. The receptor was isolated from a woman aged 18-29 years with alopecia areata. Some clones in this sample may be carry-over from other donors' samples. The starting material was whole blood, obtained in connection with sensitization to the hapten diphenylcyclopropenone (DPC). The CDR3 here is CASSSPEEINEKLFF. For the CDR3, the DNA is TGTGCCAGCAGCTCACCGGAAGAAATTAATGAAAAACTGTTTTTT.